Shown below are 10 T cell receptor beta chains from a single sample sequenced in a study of blood T cell repertoires in COVID-19. TCRdb's copy holds only in-frame clones and misses some; the assay was immunoSEQ multiplex PCR. The table lists more than 110,000 clones, roughly 79% of them singletons, with over 2.5% in the top ten. The sequenced sample was PBMCs or T cells enriched from blood (not recorded which). These receptors all come from a woman aged 45-65 years who had recovered from COVID-19.

The chain has TRBV11-3 and TRBJ2-1; no clear D gene. Germline loops: CDR1 SGHNT, CDR2 YENEEA. Trimming took off 5 bases at V and 4 bases at J, with 6 bases between the two ends. This CDR3 contains 12 residues. The CDR3 region is CASSTRYNEQFF. CDR3 DNA sequence: TGTGCCAGCAGCACCAGGTACAATGAGCAGTTCTTC.

The V gene is TRBV29-1, the J gene TRBJ1-4; 9 bases are shared with TRBD1. Per germline, CDR1 SQVTM and CDR2 ANQGSEA. J gave up 7 bases and V 6 bases, and 6 bases lay outside the gene matches. The CDR3 has 13 residues. This CDR3 is CSVKQGAREKLFF. The CDR3 coding sequence is TGCAGCGTCAAACAGGGGGCGCGTGAAAAACTGTTTTTT.

The rearrangement uses TRBV9 and TRBJ2-3, with D unclear. The germline gives CDR1 SGDLS, CDR2 YYNGEE. Trimming pared 0 bases from V and 2 bases from J, leaving 19 bases between. The CDR3 runs to 18 residues. The CDR3 DNA reads TGTGCCAGCAGCGTAGGGGCTCACAGTCGCCTCTCCACAGATACGCAGTATTTT. This sequence encodes CASSVGAHSRLSTDTQYF.

The chain combines TRBV7-3 with TRBJ2-1; 9 bases fit TRBD1. Trimming removed 2 bases from V and 5 bases from J; junction bases left unmatched: 7. The CDR3 length is 16 residues. Germline lookup yields CDR1 SGHTA and CDR2 FQGTGA. CDR3 in DNA: TGTGCCAGCAGCTTACCCCGGGACAGGGTCAACAATGAGCAGTTCTTC. Translating it yields CASSLPRDRVNNEQFF.

This clone appeared once. The rearrangement joins TRBV9 to TRBJ1-6; tentative D call: TRBD1 (6 bases). The germline V and J ends were trimmed by 3 bases and 9 bases, with 22 bases remaining between them. The CDR3 spans 17 residues. The germline V gene encodes CDR1 SGDLS and CDR2 YYNGEE. The CDR3 nucleotides read TGTGCCAGCAGCGCTTTTACCCACAGGGTCGGCGGTTCACCCCTCCACTTT. It is translated as CASSAFTHRVGGSPLHF.

The CDR3 loop reads CASSLVLYEQYF. CDR3 bases: TGTGCCAGCAGTTTAGTCCTCTACGAGCAGTACTTC. This rearrangement joins TRBV28 to TRBJ2-7, with unresolved D. Germline V gene sequence: CDR1 MDHEN, CDR2 SYDVKM. Trimming shortened V by 2 bases and J by 3 bases, and 5 bases separated the two germline ends. There are 12 residues in the CDR3.

J is TRBJ1-3 and V is TRBV6-5; D ambiguous. CDR3 size: 15 residues. V lost 5 bases to trimming and J lost 3 bases, with 14 bases between them. The germline V gene encodes CDR1 MNHEY and CDR2 SVGAGI. For the CDR3, the DNA is TGTGCCAGCAGTCCCCTAGGAGGCTTTGGAAACACCATATATTTT. Encoded protein: CASSPLGGFGNTIYF.

The J gene is TRBJ2-1, the V gene TRBV9; 9 nucleotides agree with TRBD1. Germline assignment: CDR1 SGDLS and CDR2 YYNGEE. V shed 2 bases and J 9 bases; nucleotides not matched to a gene: 9. This CDR3 comprises 15 residues. The chain's CDR3 is CASSVASGTGIEQFF. The CDR3 DNA reads TGTGCCAGCAGCGTGGCTTCCGGGACAGGGATTGAGCAGTTCTTC.

This clone was observed many times. V and J are TRBV5-5 and TRBJ2-7, with D maybe TRBD1 (7 bases). This CDR3 is 16 amino acids long. Germline CDR1 is SGHKS and CDR2 is YYEKEE (reference sequence). The V gene lost 3 bases and the J gene lost 5 bases, with 21 bases spanning the gap. The CDR3 region is CASSSLAGGISDEQYF. DNA for the CDR3: TGTGCCAGCAGCTCCCTTGCAGGGGGGATATCCGACGAGCAGTACTTC.

In this sample, this clone turned up a few times. V gene TRBV5-4 combines with J gene TRBJ1-1; the D is unclear. V gave up 6 bases and J gave up 3 bases, with 12 bases separating them. The CDR3 consists of 13 residues. Germline V lookup: CDR1 SGHNT, CDR2 YYREEE (reference sequence). The CDR3 sequence is CASTQRPYTEAFF. The CDR3, as DNA: TGTGCCAGCACCCAGCGACCGTACACTGAAGCTTTCTTT.